One sample yielded the 28 T cell receptor beta chains listed below, sequenced in a study of T cell responses to AZD1222 COVID-19 vaccine (dated by TCRdb to the early 2020s). Reading the label with the study, this specimen's time point is: about 28 days (+/-7) after the second vaccine dose. Libraries came from the immunoSEQ multiplex PCR assay. Imported from immuneACCESS, the table was reduced by TCRdb to in-frame sequences with V and J called. These copies leave out some clones; in studies compared against another copy, an unresolved V gene accounts for under half, and the cause of the remainder is not known. In this sample the table shows about 150,000 clones, roughly 90% of which occur a single time. The top ten constitute 3% to 3.5% of the sample. The sample consisted of peripheral blood, taken 28 days after the second AZD1222 dose. The receptors derive from an adult who received the AZD1222 COVID-19 vaccine.

J is TRBJ2-2 and V is TRBV19, with 9 bases fitting TRBD2. The V and J ends lost 5 bases and 5 bases, in that order; junction bases with no gene match: 3. The CDR3 loop spans 14 amino acids. CDR1 and CDR2 (germline): LNHDA, SQIVND (reference sequence). The CDR3 loop reads CASSPLAGTGELFF. CDR3 nucleotides: TGTGCCAGTAGTCCCCTAGCGGGAACCGGGGAGCTGTTTTTT.

The V gene is TRBV19, the J gene TRBJ2-5; 7 bases agree with TRBD2. Germline loops: CDR1 LNHDA, CDR2 SQIVND (reference sequence). J was trimmed by 1 base and V by 6 bases; bases with no gene match: 5. The CDR3 runs to 14 residues. The CDR3 reads CASSEAGLQETQYF. The CDR3 DNA is TGTGCCAGTAGCGAAGCGGGGCTCCAAGAGACCCAGTACTTC. The full variable domain, completed using reference TRBV19 and TRBJ2-5, is DGGITQSPKYLFRKEGQNVTLSCEQNLNHDAMYWYRQDPGQGLRLIYYSQIVNDFQKGDIAEGYSVSREKKESFPLTVTSAQKNPTAFYLCASSEAGLQETQYFGPGTRLLVL.

As for this clone: Distinct nucleotide sequences in the sample also encode this CDR3. The chain has TRBV27 and TRBJ2-3; 11 bases align to TRBD2. V dropped 3 bases and J dropped 3; count of bases not matched to a gene: 2. The CDR3 runs 15 residues. Per the germline V gene, CDR1 is MNHEY and CDR2 is SMNVEV (reference sequence). This chain's CDR3 is CASSFLAGGTDTQYF. For the CDR3, the DNA is TGTGCCAGCAGTTTCCTAGCGGGAGGAACAGATACGCAGTATTTT.

The rearrangement links TRBV5-6 to TRBJ2-1; 7 nucleotides align to TRBD2. The CDR3 totals 15 residues. The V gene end was trimmed by 2 bases and the J gene end by 0 bases; junction bases not matched to a gene: 2. The V gene's germline CDR1 is SGHDT and CDR2 YYEEEE. The CDR3 reads CASSFGRSSYNEQFF. The DNA for the CDR3 is TGTGCCAGCAGCTTCGGGAGGAGCTCCTACAATGAGCAGTTCTTC.

The genes are TRBV19 and TRBJ2-2; D gene unclear. CDR3 length: 14 amino acids. Per germline, CDR1 LNHDA and CDR2 SQIVND (reference sequence). V lost 7 bases and J 1 base, leaving 10 bases between the germline ends. CDR3 DNA sequence: TGTGCCAGTAAGGGTCGAGGGAACACCGGGGAGCTGTTTTTT. Its translation is CASKGRGNTGELFF. The whole variable domain, filled in from reference TRBV19 and TRBJ2-2, reads DGGITQSPKYLFRKEGQNVTLSCEQNLNHDAMYWYRQDPGQGLRLIYYSQIVNDFQKGDIAEGYSVSREKKESFPLTVTSAQKNPTAFYLCASKGRGNTGELFFGEGSRLTVL.

The V call is TRBV5-4, the J call TRBJ1-1; D is uncertain. The CDR3 is 14 amino acids. Germline-derived CDR1 and CDR2 are SGHNT and YYREEE (reference sequence). The V and J ends lost 1 base and 0 bases respectively, with 7 bases between them. CDR3 nucleotides: TGTGCCAGCAGCTTGAGTGTCGTGAACACTGAAGCTTTCTTT. Translating gives CASSLSVVNTEAFF.

The chain recombines TRBV6-1 with TRBJ2-7; 7 positions agree with TRBD1. Germline CDR1 MNHNS, CDR2 SASEGT. The CDR3 spans 15 residues. Trimming at V came to 0 bases and at J to 4 bases, leaving 6 bases not matched to a gene. The CDR3 is CASSEATDREYEQYF. CDR3 nucleotides: TGTGCCAGCAGTGAAGCCACTGACAGGGAATACGAGCAGTACTTC.

The chain joins TRBV18 to TRBJ2-1, with 10 bases lining up with TRBD2. The CDR3 consists of 16 residues. The ends lost 6 bases at V and 5 bases at J; junction bases unmatched: 10. Germline CDR1 reads KGHSH; CDR2 reads LQKENI. In DNA form, the CDR3 reads TGTGCCAGCTCCCAACTAGCGGGACTAGACAACAATGAGCAGTTCTTC. Translation: CASSQLAGLDNNEQFF. Supplemented by reference TRBV18 and TRBJ2-1, the full variable domain reads NAGVMQNPRHLVRRRGQEARLRCSPMKGHSHVYWYRQLPEEGLKFMVYLQKENIIDESGMPKERFSAEFPKEGPSILRIQQVVRGDSAAYFCASSQLAGLDNNEQFFGPGTRLTVL.

V and J are TRBV6-1 and TRBJ1-4; D uncertain. Germline V gives CDR1 MNHNS, CDR2 SASEGT. Trimming cost V 1 base and J 0 bases, with 6 bases left between them. This CDR3 has 15 amino acids. The CDR3 sequence: CASSEGDATNEKLFF. The CDR3 coding sequence is TGTGCCAGCAGTGAAGGGGATGCAACTAATGAAAAACTGTTTTTT.

The gene calls are TRBV7-9 and TRBJ2-5, with 8 bases aligning to TRBD2. The CDR3 has 16 amino acids. CDR1 is SEHNR and CDR2 is FQNEAQ in the germline V gene (reference sequence). V lost 2 bases and J lost 5; bases outside the gene matches: 10. This chain's CDR3 is CASSLRGSGSEETQYF. The CDR3 DNA reads TGTGCCAGCAGCTTAAGGGGCAGCGGGAGCGAGGAGACCCAGTACTTC.

This clone was counted a single time. The V gene is TRBV3-1 (or the pseudogene TRBV3-2), the J gene TRBJ1-2; D remains ambiguous. The germline V gene encodes CDR1 LGHDT and CDR2 YNNKEL (reference sequence). This CDR3 contains 14 residues. V shed 0 bases and J shed 4 bases, with 9 bases lying between them. CDR3 amino acids: CASSQDRGLYGYTF. The DNA of the CDR3 is TGTGCCAGCAGCCAAGATCGGGGTCTCTATGGCTACACCTTC.

The genes are TRBV5-6 and TRBJ2-5, with 8 bases aligning to TRBD2. Germline CDR1 is SGHDT and CDR2 is YYEEEE. J gave up 6 bases and V 4 bases, and 8 bases lay outside the gene matches. This CDR3 comprises 14 residues. The CDR3 sequence is CASSGGTSLKTQYF. The DNA of the CDR3 is TGTGCCAGCAGCGGCGGGACTAGTTTGAAGACCCAGTACTTC.

The chain uses TRBV2 and TRBJ1-1; 10 positions match TRBD1. This CDR3 spans 15 amino acids. The V segment lost 6 bases and the J segment 3 bases; nucleotides outside the gene matches: 7. Germline V gene lookup returns CDR1 SNHLY and CDR2 FYNNEI. The CDR3 here is CASRTGGPRDTEAFF. The CDR3 DNA sequence: TGTGCCAGCAGGACAGGGGGCCCCCGGGACACTGAAGCTTTCTTT.

The V and J genes are TRBV27 and TRBJ1-6; 8 nucleotides match TRBD1. This CDR3 spans 16 amino acids. After removal of 6 bases from V and 10 bases from J, the junction contained 14 bases not matched to a gene. Germline V CDR1 and CDR2: MNHEY, SMNVEV (reference sequence). CDR3 sequence: CASSKKPTGGGSPLHF. In nucleotides, the CDR3 is TGTGCCAGCAGCAAGAAACCAACAGGGGGAGGGTCACCCCTCCACTTT.

This chain connects TRBV29-1 to TRBJ2-1, with 7 bases lining up with TRBD2. Germline CDR1 and CDR2: SQVTM and ANQGSEA. This CDR3 is built from 18 residues. V shed 3 bases and J 0 bases; nucleotides not matched to a gene: 14. The CDR3 DNA follows: TGCAGCGTTGAGGGGGGGAGAGGGAATTTGGGCTCCTACAATGAGCAGTTCTTC. It specifies CSVEGGRGNLGSYNEQFF.

This chain links TRBV24-1 with TRBJ2-3, with D possibly TRBD2 on 5 matching bases. This CDR3 has 12 residues. Germline-derived CDR1 and CDR2 are KGHDR and SFDVKD. Trimming left V 3 bases short and J 8 bases short, with 8 bases between. In DNA form, the CDR3 reads TGTGCCACCAGTGATCCGGGATTTACGCAGTATTTT. It encodes CATSDPGFTQYF.

This chain links TRBV6-1 with TRBJ2-2; D is uncertain. The CDR3 runs to 13 residues. V was pared by 1 base and J by 3 bases, with 3 bases between. The germline gives CDR1 MNHNS, CDR2 SASEGT. As DNA, the CDR3 is TGTGCCAGCAGTGAAGGGGACACCGGGGAGCTGTTTTTT. This sequence encodes CASSEGDTGELFF.

The chain recombines TRBV24-1 with TRBJ2-7; 8 bases line up with TRBD1. The ends lost 2 bases at V and 3 bases at J; junction bases unmatched: 2. CDR1 is KGHDR, CDR2 SFDVKD, per germline. The CDR3 has 14 amino acids. DNA for the CDR3: TGTGCCACCAGTGATTCGGGACAGGACTACGAGCAGTACTTC. It translates to CATSDSGQDYEQYF.

This clone was counted a few times. The sample has other DNA sequences that encode this CDR3 too. V is TRBV20-1 and J is TRBJ1-1; no definite D call. This CDR3 spans 10 amino acids. Germline assignment: CDR1 DFQATT and CDR2 SNEGSKA (reference sequence). V lost 2 bases and J 2 bases, leaving 0 bases between the germline ends. CDR3 nucleotide sequence: TGCAGTGCTAGAAACACTGAAGCTTTCTTT. Its protein product is CSARNTEAFF.

The chain uses TRBV11-2 and TRBJ1-1; the D gene is possibly TRBD1 (5 bases). Germline V lookup: CDR1 SGHAT, CDR2 FQNNGV. Between the trimmed V and J ends, which lost 1 base and 4 bases, there was a span of 13 bases. The CDR3 is 15 residues long. The CDR3 spells CASSLAGSGVTEAFF. CDR3 nucleotides: TGTGCCAGCAGCTTAGCAGGGTCAGGAGTCACTGAAGCTTTCTTT.

This clone was seen a handful of times. J is TRBJ2-7 and V is TRBV15; D not resolved. Trimming left V 4 bases short and J 2 bases short, with 3 bases between. CDR1 is LNHNV, CDR2 YYDKDF, per germline (reference sequence). The CDR3 is made up of 11 amino acids. The CDR3 nucleotides read TGTGCCACCAGCAACACCTACGAGCAGTACTTC. This sequence encodes CATSNTYEQYF. Full variable domain (missing parts from reference TRBV15 and TRBJ2-7): DAMVIQNPRYQVTQFGKPVTLSCSQTLNHNVMYWYQQKSSQAPKLLFHYYDKDFNNEADTPDNFQSRRPNTSFCFLDIRSPGLGDTAMYLCATSNTYEQYFGPGTRLTVT.

The chain recombines TRBV6-6 with TRBJ1-2; possibly TRBD1 for D (6 bases). V lost 8 bases, J lost 7 bases, and 20 bases lay in between. Germline V gene data show CDR1 as MNHNY and CDR2 as SVGAGI (reference sequence). The CDR3 spans 14 residues. The CDR3 bases are TGTGCCAGCCGCGAACCGGGACAAGGCTTTGGCTACACCTTC. Translation gives CASREPGQGFGYTF.

This sequence joins TRBV7-9 and TRBJ2-7; 7 bases align to TRBD2. The CDR3 sequence is 13 residues long. CDR1 SEHNR and CDR2 FQNEAQ come from the germline V gene (reference sequence). V was pared by 5 bases and J by 7 bases, with 8 bases of the junction left unmatched. DNA of the CDR3: TGTGCCAGCAGCATGGGACTACTGGAAGAGCAGTACTTC. This gives the protein CASSMGLLEEQYF.

This sequence joins TRBV30 and TRBJ1-4; D perhaps matches TRBD1 (5 bases). The CDR3 spans 14 residues. V shed 0 bases and J shed 8 bases, with 13 bases lying between them. Germline V CDR1 and CDR2: GTSNPN, SVGIG (reference sequence). This CDR3 is CAWSVRDPPEKLFF. Written as DNA, the CDR3 is TGTGCCTGGAGTGTAAGGGACCCTCCGGAAAAACTGTTTTTT.

The chain has TRBV28 and TRBJ1-2; 8 bases fit TRBD1. Germline lookup yields CDR1 MDHEN and CDR2 SYDVKM. This CDR3 spans 14 amino acids. V shed 5 bases, J shed 4 bases, and the junction held 6 bases outside the gene matches. The CDR3 reads CASSQQGASYGYTF. In nucleotides, the CDR3 is TGTGCCAGCAGTCAGCAGGGGGCCTCCTATGGCTACACCTTC.

The rearrangement links TRBV25-1 to TRBJ2-1; D perhaps matches TRBD1 (5 bases). CDR3 length: 16 amino acids. Trimming removed 1 base at V and 9 bases at J, with 19 bases between. Germline values: CDR1 MGHDK, CDR2 SYGVNS. The CDR3 nucleotides read TGTGCCAGCAGTGAATCGGCCCGACAGCCATCCATTGAGCAGTTCTTC. Amino acids: CASSESARQPSIEQFF. Full variable domain (remainder filled in from reference TRBV25-1 and TRBJ2-1): EADIYQTPRYLVIGTGKKITLECSQTMGHDKMYWYQQDPGMELHLIHYSYGVNSTEKGDLSSESTVSRIRTEHFPLTLESARPSHTSQYLCASSESARQPSIEQFFGPGTRLTVL.

This clone has just one count. The chain employs TRBV2 and TRBJ2-1; maybe TRBD1 (6 bases). V lost 5 bases and J lost 10, with 9 bases in between. Germline V gives CDR1 SNHLY, CDR2 FYNNEI. CDR3 length equals 11 residues. DNA for the CDR3: TGTGCCAGCAGTCTAGACAGGGAGCAGTTCTTC. The encoded protein is CASSLDREQFF.

The chain couples TRBV7-8 to TRBJ2-7; perhaps TRBD2 as D (6 bases). CDR1 is SGHVS, CDR2 FQNEAQ, per germline. Trimming took 1 base from V and 1 from J, leaving 11 bases between them. The CDR3 runs 15 residues. The CDR3 DNA follows: TGTGCCAGCAGCTTAGTGGCGGGGACTTCCTACGAGCAGTACTTC. Translating gives CASSLVAGTSYEQYF.